The 23 T cell receptor beta chains below all came from one sample that was sequenced in a study of T cells expressing NK-cell markers. TCRdb reprocessed the 5' RACE reads; each CDR3 protein has one entry and no DNA is given. The sample's table shows some 450,000 distinct CDR3 sequences. Source material: blood T cells: a sorted CD56 or NKG2C T cell subset, CD4+ or CD8+ T cells, or bulk PBMC T cells (not recorded which). The source is a woman between 18 and 70 years old in good health.

This chain links TRBV6-2 or TRBV6-3 with TRBJ2-5. The CDR3 covers 14 residues. CDR1 MNHEY and CDR2 SVGEGT come from the germline V gene. This chain's CDR3 is CASSYPGSQETQYF.

The chain links TRBV7-9 to TRBJ1-4; TCRdb reports TRBD1, a call that lacks DNA to check it against. From germline, CDR1 is SEHNR and CDR2 FQNEAQ (reference sequence). This CDR3 has 15 amino acids. The CDR3 is CASSATGYSNEKLFF.

The chain combines TRBV20-1 with TRBJ2-5; lacking DNA, the TRBD2 call made by TCRdb goes unchecked. This CDR3 comprises 14 residues. Germline assignment: CDR1 DFQATT and CDR2 SNEGSKA (reference sequence). CDR3 protein: CSASGRGGSETQYF.

This rearrangement joins TRBV9 to TRBJ2-2; the D gene TCRdb calls, TRBD1, cannot be checked with no DNA. The CDR3 has 14 amino acids. Germline V gene sequence: CDR1 SGDLS, CDR2 YYNGEE. CDR3 sequence reads: CASSVAPSAGELFF.

The chain couples TRBV14 to TRBJ2-1; checking the TCRdb D call of TRBD1 is not possible without DNA. This CDR3 spans 13 amino acids. Germline-derived CDR1 and CDR2 are SGHDN and FVKESK. The CDR3: CASSHPGYNEQFF.

V is TRBV7-2 and J is TRBJ1-1; TCRdb returns TRBD1, unconfirmable since there is no DNA. Germline CDR1 SGHTA, CDR2 FQGNSA. The CDR3 is 16 residues long. CDR3 in amino acids: CASSLTGTGGLSEAFF. Full variable domain (outside the CDR3, taken from reference TRBV7-2 and TRBJ1-1): GAGVSQSPSNKVTEKGKDVELRCDPISGHTALYWYRQSLGQGLEFLIYFQGNSAPDKSGLPSDRFSAERTGGSVSTLTIQRTQQEDSAVYLCASSLTGTGGLSEAFFGQGTRLTVV.

CDR3 protein: CASSYGRSYNSPLHF. The rearrangement links TRBV6-5 to TRBJ1-6. Germline V gives CDR1 MNHEY, CDR2 SVGAGI. The CDR3 consists of 15 residues.

V and J are TRBV5-1 and TRBJ2-2. The germline CDR1 and CDR2 sequences are SGHRS and YFSETQ. The length of the CDR3 is 15 residues. CDR3 region: CASSWGGPNTGELFF.

V gene TRBV5-1 combines with J gene TRBJ2-5; checking the TCRdb D call of TRBD1 is not possible without DNA. CDR1 is SGHRS, CDR2 YFSETQ, per germline. The CDR3 contains 13 residues. CDR3: CASSFPGGETQYF. Together with reference TRBV5-1 and TRBJ2-5, the CDR3 gives the full variable domain: KAGVTQTPRYLIKTRGQQVTLSCSPISGHRSVSWYQQTPGQGLQFLFEYFSETQRNKGNFPGRFSGRQFSNSRSEMNVSTLELGDSALYLCASSFPGGETQYFGPGTRLLVL.

The chain joins TRBV6-1 to TRBJ2-4; no DNA is available, so the TRBD1 call from TCRdb remains unchecked. Germline V lookup: CDR1 MNHNS, CDR2 SASEGT. This CDR3 contains 15 residues. The chain's CDR3 is CASETGGPSKNIQYF.

The chain combines TRBV6-5 with TRBJ1-2. Germline V gives CDR1 MNHEY, CDR2 SVGAGI. The CDR3 runs to 12 residues. CDR3 sequence reads: CASRLGSYGYTF.

The J gene is TRBJ2-5, the V gene TRBV19; TCRdb lists TRBD2, though no DNA is available to test this call. The CDR3 consists of 15 residues. The germline gives CDR1 LNHDA, CDR2 SQIVND (reference sequence). The CDR3 is CASSALLAGEETQYF.

The chain uses TRBV6-5 and TRBJ1-3; TCRdb names TRBD1, which stays unverified in the absence of DNA. This CDR3 contains 15 residues. Germline V gene lookup returns CDR1 MNHEY and CDR2 SVGAGI. The CDR3 here is CASSYSGASGNTIYF.

J is TRBJ2-1 and V is TRBV10-3; the D call of TRBD2 rests on TCRdb alone, since no DNA is present to check it. Germline assignment: CDR1 ENHRY and CDR2 SYGVKD. The CDR3 runs 15 residues. CDR3 loop: CAISERAGGDNEQFF.

The J gene is TRBJ2-1, the V gene TRBV25-1; no DNA is available, so the TRBD2 call from TCRdb remains unchecked. The germline V gene has CDR1 MGHDK and CDR2 SYGVNS. CDR3 length: 15 amino acids. The CDR3 loop is CASTPSLAGNNEQFF.

This chain uses TRBV15 with TRBJ1-2. CDR3 length equals 14 residues. Germline assignment: CDR1 LNHNV and CDR2 YYDKDF (reference sequence). The CDR3 region is CATSKMFPNYGYTF.

The rearrangement joins TRBV5-1 to TRBJ1-3; TCRdb's D call of TRBD1 is untestable without DNA. CDR3 length equals 16 residues. Germline values: CDR1 SGHRS, CDR2 YFSETQ. The CDR3 protein is CASSINRGAGGNTIYF.

This chain uses TRBV6-5 with TRBJ1-4; TCRdb names TRBD1, which stays unverified in the absence of DNA. The CDR3 is 15 amino acids. Germline assignment: CDR1 MNHEY and CDR2 SVGAGI. Here the CDR3 reads CASSYNQGGDEKLFF.

The chain uses TRBV4-3 and TRBJ2-4. From germline, CDR1 is LGHNA and CDR2 YSLEER. The CDR3 covers 17 residues. The CDR3 region is CASSQVPSGNSKNIQYF.

The J gene is TRBJ2-1, the V gene TRBV27; TCRdb names TRBD1, which stays unverified in the absence of DNA. The CDR3 covers 15 residues. Germline CDR1 and CDR2: MNHEY and SMNVEV (reference sequence). This CDR3 reads CASSILGQGSNEQFF.

The chain joins TRBV30 to TRBJ2-3. Germline CDR1 reads GTSNPN; CDR2 reads SVGIG (reference sequence). CDR3 size: 15 residues. The CDR3 is CAWSVNKMGTDTQYF.

The chain joins TRBV3-1 to TRBJ2-1; TCRdb indicates TRBD2, and absent DNA this call remains unverified. The germline V gene has CDR1 LGHDT and CDR2 YNNKEL (reference sequence). The CDR3 has 13 residues. This CDR3 reads CASRASGRGEQFF.

The chain uses TRBV4-2 and TRBJ2-6. The CDR3 runs 16 residues. The germline V gene encodes CDR1 LGHNA and CDR2 YNFKEQ. The CDR3 spells CASSPSVTSGANVLTF.